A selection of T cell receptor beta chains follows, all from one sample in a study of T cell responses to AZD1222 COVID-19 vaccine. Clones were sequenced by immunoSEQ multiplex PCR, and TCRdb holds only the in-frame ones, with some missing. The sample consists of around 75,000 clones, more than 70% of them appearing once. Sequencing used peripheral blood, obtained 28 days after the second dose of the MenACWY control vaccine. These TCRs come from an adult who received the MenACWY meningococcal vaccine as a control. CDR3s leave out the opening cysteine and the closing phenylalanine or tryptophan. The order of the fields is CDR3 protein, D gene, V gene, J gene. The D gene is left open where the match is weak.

CDR3aa: ASSTRLAGVSNEQF; d_gene: TRBD2; v_gene: TRBV7-9; j_gene: TRBJ2-1
CDR3aa: ASSEALRAGSPLH; d_gene: NA; v_gene: TRBV2; j_gene: TRBJ1-6
CDR3aa: ASRHSYNEQF; d_gene: NA; v_gene: TRBV19; j_gene: TRBJ2-1
CDR3aa: ASSSQGGHGADTQY; d_gene: NA; v_gene: TRBV19; j_gene: TRBJ2-3
CDR3aa: ASRPRVGYTEAF; d_gene: NA; v_gene: TRBV5-8; j_gene: TRBJ1-1
CDR3aa: AWTDRGAYEQY; d_gene: TRBD1; v_gene: TRBV30; j_gene: TRBJ2-7
CDR3aa: ATRGTSGNNEQF; d_gene: TRBD2; v_gene: TRBV15; j_gene: TRBJ2-1
CDR3aa: ASSFQGNEQF; d_gene: NA; v_gene: TRBV12-3/TRBV12-4; j_gene: TRBJ2-1
CDR3aa: ASSLRVLAGELF; d_gene: NA; v_gene: TRBV6-5; j_gene: TRBJ2-2
CDR3aa: ASSEGQGTDTQY; d_gene: TRBD1; v_gene: TRBV5-4; j_gene: TRBJ2-3
CDR3aa: ASSEAQGRNEQF; d_gene: NA; v_gene: TRBV10-2; j_gene: TRBJ2-1
CDR3aa: ASSLMGSYSYEQY; d_gene: NA; v_gene: TRBV7-2; j_gene: TRBJ2-7
CDR3aa: AWSGGFATNEKLF; d_gene: NA; v_gene: TRBV30; j_gene: TRBJ1-4